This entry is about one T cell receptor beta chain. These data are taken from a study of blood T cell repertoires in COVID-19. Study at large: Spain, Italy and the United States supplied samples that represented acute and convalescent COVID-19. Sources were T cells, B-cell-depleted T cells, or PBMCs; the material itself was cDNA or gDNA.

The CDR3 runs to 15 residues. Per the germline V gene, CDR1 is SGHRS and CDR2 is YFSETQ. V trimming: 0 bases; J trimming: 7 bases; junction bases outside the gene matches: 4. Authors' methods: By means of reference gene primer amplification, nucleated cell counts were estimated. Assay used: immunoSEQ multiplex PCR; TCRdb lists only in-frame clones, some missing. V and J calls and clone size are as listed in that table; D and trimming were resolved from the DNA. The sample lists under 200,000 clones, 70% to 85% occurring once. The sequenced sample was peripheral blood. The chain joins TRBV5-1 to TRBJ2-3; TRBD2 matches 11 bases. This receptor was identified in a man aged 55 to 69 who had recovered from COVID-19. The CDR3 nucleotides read TGCGCCAGCAGCTTGGGGTCTAGCGGGGGGAATACGCAGTATTTT. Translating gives CASSLGSSGGNTQYF.